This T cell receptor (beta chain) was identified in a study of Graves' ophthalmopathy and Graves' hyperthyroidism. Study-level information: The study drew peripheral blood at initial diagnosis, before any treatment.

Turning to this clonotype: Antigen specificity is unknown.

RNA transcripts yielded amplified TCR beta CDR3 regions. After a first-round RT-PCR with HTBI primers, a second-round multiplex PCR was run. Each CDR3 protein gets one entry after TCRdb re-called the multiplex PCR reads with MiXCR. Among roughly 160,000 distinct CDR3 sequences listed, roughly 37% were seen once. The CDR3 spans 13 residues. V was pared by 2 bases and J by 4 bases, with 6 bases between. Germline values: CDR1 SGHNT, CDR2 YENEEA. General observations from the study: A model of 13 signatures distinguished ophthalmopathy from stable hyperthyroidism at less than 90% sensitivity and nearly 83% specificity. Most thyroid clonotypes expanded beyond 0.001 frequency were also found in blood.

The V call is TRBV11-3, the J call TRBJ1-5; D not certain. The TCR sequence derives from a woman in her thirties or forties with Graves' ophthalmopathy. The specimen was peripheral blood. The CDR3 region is CASSLPYNQPQHF. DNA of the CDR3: TGTGCCAGCAGCTTACCCTATAATCAGCCCCAGCATTTT.